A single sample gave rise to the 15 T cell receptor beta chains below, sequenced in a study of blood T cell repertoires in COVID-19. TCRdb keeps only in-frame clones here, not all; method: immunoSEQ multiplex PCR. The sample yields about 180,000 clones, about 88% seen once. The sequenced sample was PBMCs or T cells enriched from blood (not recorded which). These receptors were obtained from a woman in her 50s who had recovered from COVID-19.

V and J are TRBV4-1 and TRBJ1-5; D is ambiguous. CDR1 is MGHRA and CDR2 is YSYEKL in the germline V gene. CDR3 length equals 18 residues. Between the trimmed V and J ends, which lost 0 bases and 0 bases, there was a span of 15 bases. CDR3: CASSQEGDGSSSNQPQHF. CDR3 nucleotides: TGCGCCAGCAGCCAAGAGGGCGACGGTTCCTCTAGCAATCAGCCCCAGCATTTT.

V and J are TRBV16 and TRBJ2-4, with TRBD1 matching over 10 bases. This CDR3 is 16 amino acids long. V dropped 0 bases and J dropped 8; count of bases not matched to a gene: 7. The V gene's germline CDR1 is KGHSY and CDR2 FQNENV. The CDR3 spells CASSQSGQGVEDIQYF. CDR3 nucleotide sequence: TGTGCCAGCAGCCAATCAGGACAGGGGGTTGAGGACATTCAGTACTTC.

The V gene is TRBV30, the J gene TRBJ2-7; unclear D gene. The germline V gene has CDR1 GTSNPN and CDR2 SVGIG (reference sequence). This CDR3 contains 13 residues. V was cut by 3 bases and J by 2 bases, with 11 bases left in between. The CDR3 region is CAWSSALAYEQYF. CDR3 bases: TGTGCCTGGAGCTCTGCGCTAGCCTACGAGCAGTACTTC.

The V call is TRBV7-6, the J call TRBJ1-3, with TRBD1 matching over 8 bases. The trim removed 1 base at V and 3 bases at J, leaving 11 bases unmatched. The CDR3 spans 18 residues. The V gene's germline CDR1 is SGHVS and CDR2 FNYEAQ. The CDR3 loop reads CASSLDEQGVVFGNTIYF. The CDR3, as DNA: TGTGCCAGCAGCTTAGACGAACAGGGGGTCGTTTTTGGAAACACCATATATTTT.

The chain's CDR3 is CASSLWSDRPNTGELFF. As DNA, the CDR3 is TGTGCCAGCAGTTTATGGTCGGACAGGCCGAACACCGGGGAGCTGTTTTTT. The gene calls are TRBV28 and TRBJ2-2, with 7 bases lining up with TRBD1. Unmatched junction bases numbered 4, after V lost 0 bases and J lost 0 bases. The germline V gene encodes CDR1 MDHEN and CDR2 SYDVKM. The CDR3 consists of 17 residues.

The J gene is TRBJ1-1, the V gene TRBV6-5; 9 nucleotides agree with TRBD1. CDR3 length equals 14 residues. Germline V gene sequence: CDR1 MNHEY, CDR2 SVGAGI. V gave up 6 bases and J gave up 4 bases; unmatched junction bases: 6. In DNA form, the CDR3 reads TGTGCCAGCAGCTTACAGGGGGCAGTCACTGAAGCTTTCTTT. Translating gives CASSLQGAVTEAFF.

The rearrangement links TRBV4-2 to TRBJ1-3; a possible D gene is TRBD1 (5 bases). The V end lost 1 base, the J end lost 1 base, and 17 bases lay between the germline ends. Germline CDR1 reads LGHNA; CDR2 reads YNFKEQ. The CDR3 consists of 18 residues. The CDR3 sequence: CASSQGVGGWESGNTIYF. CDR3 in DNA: TGTGCCAGCAGCCAAGGCGTGGGGGGGTGGGAATCTGGAAACACCATATATTTT.

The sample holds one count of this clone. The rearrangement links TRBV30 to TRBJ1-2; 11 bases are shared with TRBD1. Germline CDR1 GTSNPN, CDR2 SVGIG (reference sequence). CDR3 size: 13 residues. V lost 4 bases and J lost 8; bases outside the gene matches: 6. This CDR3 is CAWIRTGGGGYTF. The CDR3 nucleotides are TGTGCCTGGATCAGGACAGGGGGCGGCGGCTACACCTTC.

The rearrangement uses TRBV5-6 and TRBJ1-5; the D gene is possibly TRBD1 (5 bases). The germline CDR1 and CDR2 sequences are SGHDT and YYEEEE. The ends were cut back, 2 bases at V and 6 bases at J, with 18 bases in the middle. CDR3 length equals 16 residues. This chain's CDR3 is CASSFSLGAWLQPQHF. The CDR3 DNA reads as TGTGCCAGCAGCTTTTCGTTAGGGGCCTGGCTTCAGCCCCAGCATTTT.

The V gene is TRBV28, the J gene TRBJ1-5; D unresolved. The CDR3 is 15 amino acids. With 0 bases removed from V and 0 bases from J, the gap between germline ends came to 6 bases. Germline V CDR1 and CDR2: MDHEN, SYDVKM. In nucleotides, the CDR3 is TGTGCCAGCAGTTTATGGCACAGTAGCAATCAGCCCCAGCATTTT. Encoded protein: CASSLWHSSNQPQHF.

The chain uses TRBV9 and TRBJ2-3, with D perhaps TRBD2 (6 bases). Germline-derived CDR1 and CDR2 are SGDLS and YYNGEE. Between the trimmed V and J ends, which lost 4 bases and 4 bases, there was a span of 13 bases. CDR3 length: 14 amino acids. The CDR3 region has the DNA TGTGCCAGCAGCCTGGGGGGAGCTCCAGATACGCAGTATTTT. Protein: CASSLGGAPDTQYF.

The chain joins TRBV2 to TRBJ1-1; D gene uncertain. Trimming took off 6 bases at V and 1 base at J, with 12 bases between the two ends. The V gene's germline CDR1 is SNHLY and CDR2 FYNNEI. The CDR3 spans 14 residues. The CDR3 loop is CASSILTANTEAFF. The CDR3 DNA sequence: TGTGCCAGCAGCATCCTGACTGCGAACACTGAAGCTTTCTTT.

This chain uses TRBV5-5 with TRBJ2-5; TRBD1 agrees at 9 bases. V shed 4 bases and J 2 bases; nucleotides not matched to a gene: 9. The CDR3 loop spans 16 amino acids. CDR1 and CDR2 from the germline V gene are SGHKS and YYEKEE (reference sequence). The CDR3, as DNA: TGTGCCAGCAGCCGAGACCCTGGGACAGGGCAAGAGACCCAGTACTTC. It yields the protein CASSRDPGTGQETQYF.

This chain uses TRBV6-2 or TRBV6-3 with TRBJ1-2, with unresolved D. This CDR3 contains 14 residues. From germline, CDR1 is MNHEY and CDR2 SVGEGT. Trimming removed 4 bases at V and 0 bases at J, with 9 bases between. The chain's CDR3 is CASSSREANYGYTF. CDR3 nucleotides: TGTGCCAGCAGTTCCCGGGAGGCTAACTATGGCTACACCTTC.

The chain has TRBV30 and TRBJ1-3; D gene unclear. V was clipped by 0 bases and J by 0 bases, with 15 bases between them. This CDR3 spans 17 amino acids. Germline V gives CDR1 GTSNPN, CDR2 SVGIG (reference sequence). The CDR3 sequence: CAWSVHLTPFSGNTIYF. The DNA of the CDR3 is TGTGCCTGGAGTGTACACCTCACCCCTTTCTCTGGAAACACCATATATTTT.